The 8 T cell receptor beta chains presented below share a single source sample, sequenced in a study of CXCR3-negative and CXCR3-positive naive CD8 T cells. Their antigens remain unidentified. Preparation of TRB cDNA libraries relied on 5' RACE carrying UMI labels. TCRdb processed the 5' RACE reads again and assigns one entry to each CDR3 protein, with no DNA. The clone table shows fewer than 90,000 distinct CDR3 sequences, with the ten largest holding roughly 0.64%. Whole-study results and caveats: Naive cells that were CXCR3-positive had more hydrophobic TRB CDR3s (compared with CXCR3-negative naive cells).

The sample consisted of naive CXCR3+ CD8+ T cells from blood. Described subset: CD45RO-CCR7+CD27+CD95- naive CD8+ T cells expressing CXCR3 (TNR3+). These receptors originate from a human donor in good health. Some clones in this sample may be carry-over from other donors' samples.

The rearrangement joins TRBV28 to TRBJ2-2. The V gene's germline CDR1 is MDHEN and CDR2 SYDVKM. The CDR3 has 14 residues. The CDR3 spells CASSLSSWPGELFF.

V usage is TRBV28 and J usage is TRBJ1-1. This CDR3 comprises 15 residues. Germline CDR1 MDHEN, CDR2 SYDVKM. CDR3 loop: CASSLAMSLGTEAFF.

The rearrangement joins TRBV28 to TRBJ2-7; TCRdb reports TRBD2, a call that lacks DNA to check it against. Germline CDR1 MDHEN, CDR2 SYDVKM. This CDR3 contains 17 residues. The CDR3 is CASSFGLAGGPPYEQYF.

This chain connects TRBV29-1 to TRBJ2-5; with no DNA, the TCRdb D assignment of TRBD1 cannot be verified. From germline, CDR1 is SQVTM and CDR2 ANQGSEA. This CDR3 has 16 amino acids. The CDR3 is CSVRGDRGPQWETQYF.

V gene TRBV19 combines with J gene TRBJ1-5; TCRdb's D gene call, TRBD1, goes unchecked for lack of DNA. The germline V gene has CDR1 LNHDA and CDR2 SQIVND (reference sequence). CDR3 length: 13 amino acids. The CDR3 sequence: CASSIGGGGPQHF.

CDR3 sequence: CASSISDSFFTEAFF. The chain links TRBV5-1 to TRBJ1-1; the D gene TCRdb calls, TRBD1, cannot be checked with no DNA. The CDR3 runs 15 residues. The V gene's germline CDR1 is SGHRS and CDR2 YFSETQ.

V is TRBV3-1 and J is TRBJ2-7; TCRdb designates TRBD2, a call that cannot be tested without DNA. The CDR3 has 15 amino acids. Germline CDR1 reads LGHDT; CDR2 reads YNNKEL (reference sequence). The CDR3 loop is CASSQATSGIHEQYF.

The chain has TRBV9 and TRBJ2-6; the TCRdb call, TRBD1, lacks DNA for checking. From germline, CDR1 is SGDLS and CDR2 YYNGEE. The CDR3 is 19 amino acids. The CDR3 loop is CASSGASPRGLSGANVLTF. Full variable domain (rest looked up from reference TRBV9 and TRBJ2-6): DSGVTQTPKHLITATGQRVTLRCSPRSGDLSVYWYQQSLDQGLQFLIQYYNGEERAKGNILERFSAQQFPDLHSELNLSSLELGDSALYFCASSGASPRGLSGANVLTFGAGSRLTVL.